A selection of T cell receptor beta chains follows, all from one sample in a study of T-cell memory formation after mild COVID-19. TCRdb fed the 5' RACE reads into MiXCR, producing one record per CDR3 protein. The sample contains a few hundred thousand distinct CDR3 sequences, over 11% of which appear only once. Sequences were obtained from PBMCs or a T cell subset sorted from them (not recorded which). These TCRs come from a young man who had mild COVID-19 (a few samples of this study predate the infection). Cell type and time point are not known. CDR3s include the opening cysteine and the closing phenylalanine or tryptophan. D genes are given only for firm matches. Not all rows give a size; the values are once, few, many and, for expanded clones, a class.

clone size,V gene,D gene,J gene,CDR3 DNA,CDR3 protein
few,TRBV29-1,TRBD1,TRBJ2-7,TGCAGCACGTCCGGGACAGGGGTCTACGAGCAGTACTTC,CSTSGTGVYEQYF
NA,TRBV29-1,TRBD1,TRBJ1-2,TGCAGCGCAAGACAGGGCGTCTATGGCTACACCTTC,CSARQGVYGYTF
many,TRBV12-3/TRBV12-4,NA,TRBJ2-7,TGTGCCAGCAGTTTCGGGGGCGAGCAGTACTTC,CASSFGGEQYF
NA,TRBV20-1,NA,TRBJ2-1,TGCAGTGCTACCGCCGGGACTCCCCCCTACAATGAGCAGTTCTTC,CSATAGTPPYNEQFF
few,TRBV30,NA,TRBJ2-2,TGTGCCTGGAGTGTTACCGGGGAGCTGTTTTTT,CAWSVTGELFF
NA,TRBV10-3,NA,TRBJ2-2,TGTGCCATCAGTGTCTCTCCCTTGAACACCGGGGAGCTGTTTTTT,CAISVSPLNTGELFF
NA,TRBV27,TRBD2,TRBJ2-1,TGTGCCAGCCAGCGGGGATACAATGAGCAGTTCTTC,CASQRGYNEQFF
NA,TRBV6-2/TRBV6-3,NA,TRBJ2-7,TGTGCCAGCAGTTACTTGGGGGCGCGTTACGAGCAGTACTTC,CASSYLGARYEQYF
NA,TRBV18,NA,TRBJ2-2,TGTGCCAGCTCTAAGGGCAACACCGGGGAGCTGTTTTTT,CASSKGNTGELFF
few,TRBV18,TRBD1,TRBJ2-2,TGTGCCAGCAGAACCGGGACAGGGGACAACACCGGGGAGCTGTTTTTT,CASRTGTGDNTGELFF
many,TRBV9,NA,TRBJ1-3,TGTGCCAGCAGCGTAGCCCCAAGCTCTGGAAACACCATATATTTT,CASSVAPSSGNTIYF
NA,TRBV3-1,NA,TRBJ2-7,TGTGCCAGCAGCCTACATGACAAGCGGCCGGACGAGCAGTACTTC,CASSLHDKRPDEQYF
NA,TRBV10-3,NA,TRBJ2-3,TGTGCCATCAGTGAGTCGGGGGTTACTAGCACAGATACGCAGTATTTT,CAISESGVTSTDTQYF
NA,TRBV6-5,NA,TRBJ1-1,TGTGCCAGCAGTTACTCGAACAGGGTCGACACTGAAGCTTTCTTT,CASSYSNRVDTEAFF
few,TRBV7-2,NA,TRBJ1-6,TGTGCCAGCAGCCTAATGGGGCAGGGAATAGGTTCACCCCTCCACTTT,CASSLMGQGIGSPLHF
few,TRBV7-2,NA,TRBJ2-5,TGTGCCAGCAGCTTAGTCCTCTCCGGGTCCAAAGAGACCCAGTACTTC,CASSLVLSGSKETQYF
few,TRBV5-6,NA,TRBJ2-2,TGTGCCAGCAGCTTAGGACAGCTCTGGACCGGGGAGCTGTTTTTT,CASSLGQLWTGELFF
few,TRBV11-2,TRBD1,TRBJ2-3,TGTGCCAGCAGCTCGTGGACAGGGGGAGCAGATACGCAGTATTTT,CASSSWTGGADTQYF
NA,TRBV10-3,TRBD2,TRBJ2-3,TGTGCCATCAGTGATCACGGACTAGCGGGGGCCGGGGGAGATACGCAGTATTTT,CAISDHGLAGAGGDTQYF
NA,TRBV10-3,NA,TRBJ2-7,TGTGCCATCAGTGATTCGGACCGCCCCTACGAGCAGTACTTC,CAISDSDRPYEQYF
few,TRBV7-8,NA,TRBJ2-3,TGTGCCAGCAGCTTTCCAGCGGACACAGATACGCAGTATTTT,CASSFPADTDTQYF
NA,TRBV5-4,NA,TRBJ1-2,TGTGCCAGCAGCTCGCATGGACAGATCACCCGTCCAAACTATGGCTACACCTTC,CASSSHGQITRPNYGYTF
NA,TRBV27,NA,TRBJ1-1,TGTGCCAGCAGCCCCGAGGCCGAAGCTTTCTTT,CASSPEAEAFF
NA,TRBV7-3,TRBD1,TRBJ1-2,TGTGCCAGCAGCCCCGGGACAGGGGGCCAAAACTATGGCTACACCTTC,CASSPGTGGQNYGYTF
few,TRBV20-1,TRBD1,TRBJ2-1,TGCAGTGCTAGACGCCGGGACAGAAGCTCCTACAATGAGCAGTTCTTC,CSARRRDRSSYNEQFF
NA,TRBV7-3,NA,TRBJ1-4,TGTGCCAGGACGCATAATGAAAAACTGTTTTTT,CARTHNEKLFF
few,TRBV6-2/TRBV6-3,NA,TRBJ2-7,TGTGCCAGCAGTTACGTGGGAATAACCTACGAGCAGTACTTC,CASSYVGITYEQYF
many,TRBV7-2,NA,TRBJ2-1,TGTGCCAGCAGCCCTCAGGGGCTCCTAACGGTTAGCTCCTACAATGAGCAGTTCTTC,CASSPQGLLTVSSYNEQFF
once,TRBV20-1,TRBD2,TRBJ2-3,TGCAGTGCTAGAGATCGCGGGGGGGGACGTTACACAGATACGCAGTATTTT,CSARDRGGGRYTDTQYF
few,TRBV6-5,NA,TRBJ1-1,TGTGCCAGCACCCGCTTTCTGGACAGTGAAGCTTTCTTT,CASTRFLDSEAFF
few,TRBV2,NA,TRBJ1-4,TGTGCCAGCAGTGAAACCCGGTGGGGGGCCTCTAATGAAAAACTGTTTTTT,CASSETRWGASNEKLFF
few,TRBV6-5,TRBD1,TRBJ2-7,TGTGCCAGCAGTTACCGGGGACAGGGGGCCTACGAGCAGTACTTC,CASSYRGQGAYEQYF